The rows below give T cell receptor beta chains drawn from one sample of a study of regulatory T cells in long-lasting Graves disease. TCRdb used MiXCR to reprocess the multiplex PCR reads, holding one entry per CDR3 protein. The sample lists under 800,000 distinct CDR3 sequences, roughly 16% seen once, with 15% to 20% in the top ten. The same sample was also studied in work on T cells in Graves' hyperthyroidism and ophthalmopathy.

This material consisted of peripheral blood mononuclear cells (PBMCs), taken at new diagnosis, from a patient treated with antithyroid drugs. The receptor source for this set is a woman aged 30 to 39 with Graves disease. The CDR3 runs from the conserved cysteine through the conserved F or W. The D gene is left open where the match is weak. A clone size is listed for some rows: how often the clone was seen (once, few, many), or a class if it is expanded.

V	J	D	size	CDR3	DNA
TRBV11-1	TRBJ2-2	.	few	CASSRDRAWPPGELFF	TGTGCCAGCAGCCGAGACCGGGCCTGGCCTCCCGGGGAGCTGTTTTTT
TRBV20-1	TRBJ2-5	.	many	CSATGTRTETQYF	TGCAGTGCGACCGGGACAAGGACCGAGACCCAGTACTTC
TRBV20-1	TRBJ2-1	.	few	CSALTRVPNEQFF	TGCAGTGCTCTTACGAGAGTCCCCAATGAGCAGTTCTTC
TRBV7-2	TRBJ2-2	.	many	CASSLRSDRRNTGELFF	TGTGCCAGCAGCTTAAGATCCGACAGAAGGAACACCGGGGAGCTGTTTTTT
TRBV6-6	TRBJ1-3	.	many	CASSYSSQGNTIYF	TGTGCCAGCAGTTACTCGTCCCAGGGAAACACCATATATTTT
TRBV5-1	TRBJ1-1	.	many	CASSSGGSMNTEAFF	TGCGCCAGCAGCTCCGGGGGCTCCATGAACACTGAAGCTTTCTTT
TRBV30	TRBJ2-3	.	few	CAWSVRVGATDTQYF	TGTGCCTGGAGTGTACGTGTAGGGGCAACAGATACGCAGTATTTT
TRBV6-1	TRBJ2-4	.	few	CASSTGTQNIQYF	TGTGCCAGCAGTACCGGGACGCAAAACATTCAGTACTTC
TRBV18	TRBJ1-4	.	.	CASSAGTTNEKLFF	TGTGCCAGCTCAGCAGGAACAACTAATGAAAAACTGTTTTTT
TRBV6-2/TRBV6-3	TRBJ2-7	.	few	CASSYQVGPYEQYF	TGTGCCAGCAGTTACCAGGTGGGACCCTACGAGCAGTACTTC
TRBV9	TRBJ2-7	.	few	CASSVEPVVSEQYF	TGTGCCAGCAGCGTAGAACCGGTGGTGAGCGAGCAGTACTTC
TRBV28	TRBJ2-4	.	.	CASFTWRLGAKNIQYF	TGTGCCAGCTTCACATGGAGGTTGGGAGCCAAAAACATTCAGTACTTC
TRBV2	TRBJ1-1	.	many	CASSEFLGGSTEAFF	TGTGCCAGCAGTGAATTTTTAGGGGGAAGTACTGAAGCTTTCTTT
TRBV15	TRBJ1-2	.	.	CATSRDGGAYGYTF	TGTGCCACCAGCAGAGATGGGGGGGCTTATGGCTACACCTTC
TRBV6-1	TRBJ2-5	TRBD2	.	CASSPLFLAGAKTQYF	TGTGCCAGCAGTCCCCTTTTCCTAGCGGGCGCCAAGACCCAGTACTTC
TRBV5-1	TRBJ2-2	.	.	CASSLGVGGPTGELFF	TGCGCCAGCAGCTTGGGTGTGGGAGGCCCCACCGGGGAGCTGTTTTTT
TRBV30	TRBJ2-1	.	few	CAWLRQGGVYNEQFF	TGTGCCTGGCTTAGACAGGGAGGGGTTTACAATGAGCAGTTCTTC
TRBV27	TRBJ2-2	.	many	CAAHGDRSGELFF	TGTGCCGCGCACGGTGACAGGTCCGGGGAGCTGTTTTTT
TRBV29-1	TRBJ1-3	.	.	CSVVGGVSATGNTIYF	TGCAGCGTTGTAGGAGGAGTATCTGCGACAGGAAACACCATATATTTT
TRBV29-1	TRBJ1-1	TRBD1	many	CSAPGQGLTEAFF	TGCAGCGCTCCGGGACAGGGTCTCACTGAAGCTTTCTTT
TRBV28	TRBJ1-4	.	.	CTSSPTGPNEKLFF	TGTACCAGCAGCCCGACAGGCCCGAATGAAAAACTGTTTTTT
TRBV11-3	TRBJ1-3	.	.	CASSFAGVPSGNTIYF	TGTGCCAGCAGCTTCGCAGGGGTCCCCTCTGGAAACACCATATATTTT
TRBV3-1	TRBJ2-7	TRBD1	few	CASSQVLTGGVSYEQYF	TGTGCCAGCAGCCAAGTTTTAACAGGGGGCGTCTCCTACGAGCAGTACTTC